This T cell receptor beta chain stems from a study of CD8 T cells in Susac syndrome. RNA amounts of about 0.45 to 1 ug underwent reverse transcription with random hexamers. One entry per CDR3 protein, called by TCRdb with MiXCR from the immunoSEQ multiplex PCR reads. Here the sample spans 50,000 to 60,000 distinct CDR3 sequences, approximately 94% being singletons. Germline V gene sequence: CDR1 SGDLS, CDR2 YYNGEE. V gave up 3 bases and J gave up 2 bases; unmatched junction bases: 5. This CDR3 spans 16 amino acids. This receptor was obtained from a human donor in good health. The sequenced material came from CD8+ T cells from PBMCs. V gene TRBV9 combines with J gene TRBJ2-3, with 11 positions matching TRBD2. The DNA of the CDR3 is TGTGCCAGCAGCGCAGCTAGCGGGGGGCCCACAGATACGCAGTATTTT. It translates to CASSAASGGPTDTQYF.